The 3 T cell receptor beta chains reported below all come from one sample, sequenced in a study of T cells after yellow fever vaccination. TCRdb redid the calling of the 5' RACE reads with MiXCR, one entry per CDR3 protein. Counted here are 100,000 or so distinct CDR3 sequences, roughly 8.2% occurring once; the ten biggest clones make up 16%. The sequences come from CD8+ T cells not binding an NS4B(214-222) dextramer, sorted from PBMCs, collected roughly 14 days after the first yellow fever vaccination. Every receptor here comes from a young man who received the YFV17D yellow fever vaccine.

The chain joins TRBV28 to TRBJ2-7; D uncertain. The CDR3 has 14 amino acids. In germline, CDR1 is MDHEN, CDR2 SYDVKM. Trimming left V 1 base short and J 0 bases short, with 7 bases between. The CDR3 protein is CASSLYGFSYEQYV. CDR3 DNA: TGTGCCAGCAGTTTATATGGTTTCTCCTACGAGCAGTACGTC.

The chain is built from TRBV7-2 and TRBJ1-2, with unresolved D. With 5 bases removed from V and 4 bases from J, the gap between germline ends came to 14 bases. The CDR3 is 14 residues long. Germline CDR1 and CDR2: SGHTA and FQGNSA. In DNA, the CDR3 is TGTGCCAGCAGCAACATCCGGAGCCCCTATGGCTACACCTTC. It encodes CASSNIRSPYGYTF.

This clonotype appeared many times. V and J are TRBV20-1 and TRBJ1-2, with D possibly TRBD1 on 6 matching bases. Deletions cut 5 bases from V and 3 bases from J, with 10 bases between. This CDR3 comprises 12 residues. The V gene's germline CDR1 is DFQATT and CDR2 SNEGSKA (reference sequence). CDR3 protein: CSAVTGYYGYTF. The CDR3 region has the DNA TGCAGTGCTGTTACAGGGTACTATGGCTACACCTTC.